This T cell receptor (beta chain) emerged from a study of identical twins. TCRdb ran MiXCR on the 5' RACE reads and lists one entry per CDR3 protein. Of about 690,000 distinct CDR3 sequences in the sample, approximately 6% were seen once. This clonotype came up many times. The target antigen is unknown. Study results and caveats: Whereas memory repertoires showed no such difference, abundant cord blood beta clonotypes carried fewer insertions.

Losses at the gene ends were 1 base for V and 5 bases for J; bases not matched to a gene: 8. CDR1 LGHDT and CDR2 YNNKEL come from the germline V gene (reference sequence). CDR3 size: 17 residues. The sample taken for sequencing was naive T cells sorted from blood. This clonotype originated in a man in his late teens or twenties in good health. J is TRBJ2-1 and V is TRBV3-1; 10 positions agree with TRBD2. The CDR3 loop reads CASSQVVLLAGNNEQFF. In nucleotides, the CDR3 is TGTGCCAGCAGCCAAGTCGTTCTACTAGCGGGAAACAATGAGCAGTTCTTC.